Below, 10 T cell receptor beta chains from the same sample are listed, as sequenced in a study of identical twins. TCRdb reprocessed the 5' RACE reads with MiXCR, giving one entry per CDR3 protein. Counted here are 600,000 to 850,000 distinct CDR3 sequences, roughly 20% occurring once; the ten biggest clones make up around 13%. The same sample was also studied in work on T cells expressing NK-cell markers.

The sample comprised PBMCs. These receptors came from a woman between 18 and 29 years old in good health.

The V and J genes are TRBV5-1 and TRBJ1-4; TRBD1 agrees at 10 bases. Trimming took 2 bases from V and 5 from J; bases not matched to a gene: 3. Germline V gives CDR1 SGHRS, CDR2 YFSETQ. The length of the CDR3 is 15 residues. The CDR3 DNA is TGCGCCAGCAGCTTCGGGACAGGGGTAAATGAAAAACTGTTTTTT. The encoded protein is CASSFGTGVNEKLFF.

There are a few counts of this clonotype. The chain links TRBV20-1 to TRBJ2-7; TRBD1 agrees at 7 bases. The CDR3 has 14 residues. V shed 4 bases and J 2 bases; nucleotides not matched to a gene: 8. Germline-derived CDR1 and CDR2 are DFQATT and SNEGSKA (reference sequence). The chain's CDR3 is CSAMTGQLAYEQYF. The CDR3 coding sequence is TGCAGTGCTATGACGGGACAGCTAGCCTACGAGCAGTACTTC.

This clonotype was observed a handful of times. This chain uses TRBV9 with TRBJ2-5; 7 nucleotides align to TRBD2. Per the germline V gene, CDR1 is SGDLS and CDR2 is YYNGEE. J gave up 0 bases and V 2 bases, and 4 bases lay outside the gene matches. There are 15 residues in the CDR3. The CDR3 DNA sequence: TGTGCCAGCAGCGTGAGCGGGGCGTACCAAGAGACCCAGTACTTC. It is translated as CASSVSGAYQETQYF.

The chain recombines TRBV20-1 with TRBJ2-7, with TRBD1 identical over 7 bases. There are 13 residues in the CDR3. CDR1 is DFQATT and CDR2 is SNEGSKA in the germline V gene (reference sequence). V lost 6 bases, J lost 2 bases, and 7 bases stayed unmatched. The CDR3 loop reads CSATDRDPYEQYF. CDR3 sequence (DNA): TGCAGTGCAACCGACAGGGACCCCTACGAGCAGTACTTC.

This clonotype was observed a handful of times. The CDR3 spells CASSKTSGRTDTQYF. CDR3 nucleotide sequence: TGTGCCAGCAGCAAGACTAGCGGGAGGACAGATACGCAGTATTTT. The gene calls are TRBV7-9 and TRBJ2-3; 13 nucleotides align to TRBD2. This CDR3 comprises 15 residues. Germline CDR1 and CDR2: SEHNR and FQNEAQ (reference sequence). J gave up 3 bases and V 5 bases, and 2 bases lay outside the gene matches.

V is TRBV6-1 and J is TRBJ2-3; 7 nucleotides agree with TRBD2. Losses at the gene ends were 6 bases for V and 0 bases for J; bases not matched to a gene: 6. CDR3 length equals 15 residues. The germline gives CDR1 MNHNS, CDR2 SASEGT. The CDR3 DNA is TGTGCCAGCAGAAAACTAGCGTCTAGCACAGATACGCAGTATTTT. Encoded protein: CASRKLASSTDTQYF.

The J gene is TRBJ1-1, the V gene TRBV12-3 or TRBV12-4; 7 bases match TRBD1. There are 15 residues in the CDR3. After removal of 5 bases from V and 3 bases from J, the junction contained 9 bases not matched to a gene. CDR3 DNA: TGTGCCAGCAGTCCAGGGGGATTTAGGGACACTGAAGCTTTCTTT. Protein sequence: CASSPGGFRDTEAFF.

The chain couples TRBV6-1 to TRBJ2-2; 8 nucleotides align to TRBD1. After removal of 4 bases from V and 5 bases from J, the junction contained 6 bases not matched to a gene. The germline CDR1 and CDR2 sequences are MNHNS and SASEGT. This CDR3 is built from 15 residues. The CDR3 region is CASSVRQGWTGELFF. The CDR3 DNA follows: TGTGCCAGCAGTGTAAGACAGGGGTGGACCGGGGAGCTGTTTTTT.

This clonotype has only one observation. The CDR3 DNA sequence: TGTGCCAGCAGTGCCCCGGACAGGGAATCCGAGCAGTACTTC. This codes for CASSAPDRESEQYF. The chain combines TRBV2 with TRBJ2-7, with TRBD1 identical over 8 bases. The V gene end was trimmed by 4 bases and the J gene end by 6 bases; junction bases not matched to a gene: 8. Looked up from germline, CDR1 is SNHLY and CDR2 is FYNNEI. The CDR3 extends over 14 amino acids.

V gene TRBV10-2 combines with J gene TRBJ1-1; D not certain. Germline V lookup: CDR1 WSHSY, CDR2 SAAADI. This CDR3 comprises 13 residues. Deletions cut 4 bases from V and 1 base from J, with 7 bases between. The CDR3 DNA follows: TGCGCCAGCAGTGGACGGTCGAACACTGAAGCTTTCTTT. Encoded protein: CASSGRSNTEAFF.